The 8 T cell receptor beta chains given below trace back to one sample, sequenced in a study. MiXCR, applied by TCRdb to the 5' RACE reads, yields one record per CDR3 protein. Of about 5,300 distinct CDR3 sequences in the sample, approximately 40% were seen once. Material for sequencing was memory CD4+ T cells sorted from blood. Subset denoted: memory CD4+ T cells, CD4+CD45RO+CD25-. These receptors originate from a female donor with breast cancer.

The V gene is TRBV20-1, the J gene TRBJ2-1, with 8 bases fitting TRBD2. This CDR3 is built from 15 residues. Trimming removed 2 bases from V and 3 bases from J; junction bases left unmatched: 6. Germline V CDR1 and CDR2: DFQATT, SNEGSKA (reference sequence). The CDR3, as DNA: TGCAGTGCTAGAAAAGCGGGAGTTCTCTACAATGAGCAGTTCTTC. Amino acids: CSARKAGVLYNEQFF.

This clonotype counts as medium-sized. The chain is built from TRBV30 and TRBJ2-2; 10 bases fit TRBD1. Germline CDR1 and CDR2: GTSNPN and SVGIG (reference sequence). V gave up 5 bases and J gave up 5 bases; unmatched junction bases: 14. The CDR3 spans 17 residues. The CDR3 DNA reads as TGTGCCTGGGCTAATACGTGGGACAGGGGACATACCGGGGAGCTGTTTTTT. Translation gives CAWANTWDRGHTGELFF.

This clonotype was detected ten times or more. This chain connects TRBV6-1 to TRBJ2-5; 9 bases are shared with TRBD1. CDR1 MNHNS and CDR2 SASEGT come from the germline V gene. The CDR3 length is 17 residues. V was clipped by 7 bases and J by 4 bases; unmatched bases: 16. DNA of the CDR3: TGTGCCAGCACCGAAAGGAGGACAGGGGCCGGGGGAGAGACCCAGTACTTC. Translated: CASTERRTGAGGETQYF.

This clonotype has a count of ten or more. This chain links TRBV24-1 with TRBJ2-1; D possibly corresponds to TRBD2 (6 bases). Trimming left V 3 bases short and J 12 bases short, with 14 bases between. CDR1 KGHDR and CDR2 SFDVKD come from the germline V gene. The CDR3 is made up of 13 amino acids. The CDR3 coding sequence is TGTGCCACCAGTGATCCCCAGGACGGGAGGCAGTTCTTC. Translated: CATSDPQDGRQFF.

This sequence joins TRBV6-5 and TRBJ2-1; D unresolved. V was shortened by 8 bases and J by 6 bases, with 14 bases between the two germline ends. This CDR3 comprises 13 residues. Germline V gene lookup returns CDR1 MNHEY and CDR2 SVGAGI. The CDR3 nucleotides read TGTGCCAGCGGTAGAGCCCCAGCCAATGAGCAGTTCTTC. Encoded protein: CASGRAPANEQFF.

This clonotype was counted between two and nine times. The V and J genes are TRBV27 and TRBJ2-7; TRBD1 aligns across 8 bases. Germline V CDR1 and CDR2: MNHEY, SMNVEV (reference sequence). This CDR3 has 16 amino acids. Trimming removed 6 bases from V and 3 bases from J; junction bases left unmatched: 13. CDR3: CASSSLAGGSRYEQYF. In DNA, the CDR3 is TGTGCCAGCAGCTCCTTGGCAGGGGGCTCCCGCTACGAGCAGTACTTC.

This clonotype was seen once. The CDR3 here is CSAGDRGPSDSYEQYF. The CDR3 DNA is TGCAGTGCAGGGGACAGGGGGCCTAGCGACTCCTACGAGCAGTACTTC. V gene TRBV20-1 combines with J gene TRBJ2-7; 12 bases map to TRBD1. The CDR3 length is 16 residues. The trim removed 6 bases at V and 0 bases at J, leaving 9 bases unmatched. The germline gives CDR1 DFQATT, CDR2 SNEGSKA (reference sequence).

In its sample, this clonotype ranks as medium-sized (0.01 to 0.1%). This chain uses TRBV9 with TRBJ1-2, with TRBD1 identical over 9 bases. Looked up from germline, CDR1 is SGDLS and CDR2 is YYNGEE. This CDR3 region has 14 residues. After removal of 4 bases from V and 7 bases from J, the junction contained 8 bases not matched to a gene. The CDR3 bases are TGTGCCAGCAGCCTTGACAGGGGGTCTGCTGGCTACACCTTC. Its translation is CASSLDRGSAGYTF.